This entry concerns a single T cell receptor beta chain. The data stem from a study of cytomegalovirus exposure and HLA in healthy donors. Whole-study context: The 100 to 150 validation repertoires matched the roughly 700 first-cohort repertoires in platform, a later analysis reported.

TCRdb's copy holds only in-frame clones and misses some; the assay was immunoSEQ multiplex PCR. The table includes some 170,000 clones, just under 90% detected once. With 1 base clipped from V and 4 bases from J, the junction kept 11 bases outside the gene matches. Germline lookup yields CDR1 SGHNT and CDR2 YYREEE (reference sequence). CDR3 length equals 18 residues. The chain joins TRBV5-4 to TRBJ2-6, with TRBD1 matching over 7 bases. Sequencing used PBMCs. This sequence was found in a young woman in good health and CMV-seronegative. The CDR3 DNA follows: TGTGCCAGCAGCTTGCCTATGACAGGGATTGCGGGGGCCAACGTCCTGACTTTC. Amino acid sequence: CASSLPMTGIAGANVLTF.